Following are 9 T cell receptor beta chains from one sample sequenced in a study of cytomegalovirus exposure and HLA in healthy donors. A multiplex PCR was run with 60 Vbeta primers and 13 Jbeta primers. Using immunoSEQ multiplex PCR, the repertoire was profiled, and TCRdb retains in-frame clones only, with some absent. The sample records some 40,000 clones, approximately 84% being singletons. The sequenced sample was PBMCs. The receptors come from a middle-aged man in good health and CMV-seronegative.

The chain carries TRBV28 and TRBJ2-7; the D gene is possibly TRBD1 (6 bases). Germline V gene lookup returns CDR1 MDHEN and CDR2 SYDVKM. The CDR3 is 13 amino acids. Trimming took 6 bases from V and 3 from J, leaving 12 bases between them. In nucleotides, the CDR3 is TGTGCCAGCAGGACACAGGGCTACTACGAGCAGTACTTC. Its protein product is CASRTQGYYEQYF.

This chain uses TRBV6-1 with TRBJ2-3; 8 bases agree with TRBD2. CDR1 is MNHNS and CDR2 is SASEGT in the germline V gene. There are 14 residues in the CDR3. V lost 5 bases, J lost 6 bases, and 7 bases stayed unmatched. CDR3 DNA: TGTGCCAGCAGTCGTCGGGAGGGCCGGGATACGCAGTATTTT. Its protein product is CASSRREGRDTQYF.

The rearrangement uses TRBV6-1 and TRBJ2-5; 8 bases match TRBD1. CDR1 is MNHNS, CDR2 SASEGT, per germline. With 4 bases clipped from V and 2 bases from J, the junction kept 3 bases outside the gene matches. The CDR3 consists of 14 residues. The CDR3 loop is CASSGYRGQETQYF. The CDR3 bases are TGTGCCAGCAGTGGATACAGGGGGCAAGAGACCCAGTACTTC.

This chain connects TRBV6-5 to TRBJ1-2; TRBD1 matches at 7 bases. This CDR3 region has 14 residues. Germline V gives CDR1 MNHEY, CDR2 SVGAGI. J gave up 7 bases and V 6 bases, and 11 bases lay outside the gene matches. CDR3 residues: CASSLQGGSAGYTF. The CDR3 DNA follows: TGTGCCAGCAGCCTTCAAGGGGGCTCGGCTGGCTACACCTTC.

V and J are TRBV4-1 and TRBJ2-2, with 7 bases identical to TRBD1. Per germline, CDR1 MGHRA and CDR2 YSYEKL. Trimming removed 4 bases from V and 1 base from J; junction bases left unmatched: 9. The length of the CDR3 is 17 residues. The CDR3 bases are TGCGCCAGCAGCCCGGCCGGGACAGACCTGAACACCGGGGAGCTGTTTTTT. Translated: CASSPAGTDLNTGELFF.

The CDR3 protein is CASSPRDRAEKLFF. CDR3 coding DNA: TGTGCCAGCAGTCCCCGGGACAGGGCGGAAAAACTGTTTTTT. V usage is TRBV25-1 and J usage is TRBJ1-4; 9 bases line up with TRBD1. The CDR3 is 14 amino acids. With V trimmed by 5 bases and J by 8 bases, 6 bases remained unmatched. Germline CDR1 and CDR2: MGHDK and SYGVNS.

The CDR3 coding sequence is TGTGCCAGCAGGGACAGGGACGGTACTGAAGCTTTCTTT. Translation: CASRDRDGTEAFF. V and J are TRBV2 and TRBJ1-1; TRBD1 matches at 8 bases. The junction had 5 bases not matched to a gene; V was cut back by 6 bases and J by 5 bases. Germline V gene lookup returns CDR1 SNHLY and CDR2 FYNNEI. The CDR3 loop spans 13 amino acids.

The chain has TRBV7-9 and TRBJ2-7; 7 nucleotides agree with TRBD1. From germline, CDR1 is SEHNR and CDR2 FQNEAQ (reference sequence). The CDR3 contains 13 residues. The ends lost 5 bases at V and 6 bases at J; junction bases unmatched: 7. The chain's CDR3 is CASSQDRWREQYF. In DNA, the CDR3 is TGTGCCAGCAGCCAGGACAGGTGGCGCGAGCAGTACTTC.

The CDR3, as DNA: TGTGCCAGCATCTACGGGGGGCCTAGGGTGCAGTACTTC. Amino acid sequence: CASIYGGPRVQYF. The genes are TRBV11-3 and TRBJ2-7; a weak D match, TRBD2 (7 bases). The germline V and J ends were trimmed by 7 bases and 9 bases, with 19 bases remaining between them. The CDR3 runs to 13 residues. Germline V gene lookup returns CDR1 SGHNT and CDR2 YENEEA.